This T cell receptor (beta chain) appears in the sequencing data of a study of cytomegalovirus exposure and HLA in healthy donors. PCR was performed using 60 Vbeta and 13 Jbeta primers. The protocol was immunoSEQ multiplex PCR, while the TCRdb copy is restricted to in-frame clones and leaves out a portion. This sample carries under 200,000 clones, approximately 81% of them seen once, and the ten largest clones take 6.5% to 7.5%. The CDR3 has 13 amino acids. V shed 1 base and J shed 3 bases, with 6 bases lying between them. CDR1 and CDR2 from the germline V gene are SGHVS and FQNEAQ. The sample consisted of PBMCs. The source is a woman between 25 and 40 years old in good health and CMV-seropositive. The chain carries TRBV7-8 and TRBJ1-1; D remains ambiguous. CDR3 region: CASSLVGDTEAFF. The CDR3 DNA is TGTGCCAGCAGCTTAGTCGGAGACACTGAAGCTTTCTTT. The full variable domain, rest sourced from reference TRBV7-8 and TRBJ1-1, is GAGVSQSPRYKVAKRGQDVALRCDPISGHVSLFWYQQALGQGPEFLTYFQNEAQLDKSGLPSDRFFAERPEGSVSTLKIQRTQQEDSAVYLCASSLVGDTEAFFGQGTRLTVV.